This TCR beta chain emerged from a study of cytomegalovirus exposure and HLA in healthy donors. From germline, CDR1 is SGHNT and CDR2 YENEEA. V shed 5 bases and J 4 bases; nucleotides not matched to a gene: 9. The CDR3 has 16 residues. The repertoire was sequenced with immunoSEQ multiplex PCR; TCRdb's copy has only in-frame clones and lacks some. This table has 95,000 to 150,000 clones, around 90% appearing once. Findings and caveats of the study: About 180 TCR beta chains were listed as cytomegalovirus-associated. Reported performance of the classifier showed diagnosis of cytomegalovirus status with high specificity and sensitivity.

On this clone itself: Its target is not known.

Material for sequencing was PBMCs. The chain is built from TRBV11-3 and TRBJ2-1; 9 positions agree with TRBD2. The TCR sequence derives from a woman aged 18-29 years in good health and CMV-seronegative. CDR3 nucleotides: TGTGCCAGCAGCCTACGGAGCGGGAGGAGGTACAATGAGCAGTTCTTC. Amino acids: CASSLRSGRRYNEQFF.